This T cell receptor beta chain was captured in a study of spatial heterogeneity in lung cancer. Background on the study: Alpha-chain sequences were consistently detected in smaller numbers than beta-chain sequences.

This clonotype was recorded many times. The antigen is unknown. Findings and caveats of the study: Mutation counts in tumors were tracked by counts of expanded intratumoral alpha and beta TCRs. It was estimated that coverage of tumor T cells reached around 7.7% for alpha chains and 13% for beta chains.

The V end lost 7 bases, the J end lost 5 bases, and 18 bases lay between the germline ends. This CDR3 region has 15 residues. CDR1 MNHNS and CDR2 SASEGT come from the germline V gene. Time point of the sample: sample taken at primary tumor resection. Whole RNA obtained from tumor, nontumor lung or frozen PBMC underwent sequencing without sorting. A unique molecular identifier was carried by every single TCR cDNA molecule. TCRdb recomputed calls from the 5' RACE reads with MiXCR, one row per CDR3 protein. The sample carries about 5,100 distinct CDR3 sequences, around 7.1% recorded once. The rearrangement uses TRBV6-1 and TRBJ1-5; D is undetermined. The TCR was taken from a male donor with early-stage non-small cell lung cancer. The sequenced sample was lung tumor tissue, obtained at surgery. The CDR3 DNA reads TGTGCCAGCAACCCTGTTGGGGTCCCTGATCAGCCCCAGCATTTT. Translated, it gives CASNPVGVPDQPQHF.